This entry features one TCR beta chain sequence. The record originates from a study of blood T cells in healthy people across ages. It was with a sample-barcoded 5' primer and a J-beta primer mix that a second PCR of roughly 7 to 12 cycles was run. MiXCR, run by TCRdb on the 5' RACE reads, gives a single entry per CDR3 protein. The sample has roughly 860,000 distinct CDR3 sequences, around two thirds seen once. Germline CDR1 is SNHLY and CDR2 is FYNNEI. Trimming took off 6 bases at V and 6 bases at J, with 14 bases between the two ends. The CDR3 sequence is 14 residues long. This clonotype was sampled from a man between 25 and 39 years old in good health. The sequenced material came from blood. The chain employs TRBV2 and TRBJ1-4; D unclear. The CDR3 region is CASSQIGIDEKLFF. The CDR3 bases are TGTGCCAGCAGCCAGATCGGGATTGATGAAAAACTGTTTTTT.